This passage covers 4 T cell receptor beta chains from one sample sequenced in a study of OX40 agonist ivuxolimab in advanced cancers. Generated by immunoSEQ multiplex PCR, the TCRdb table keeps only in-frame clones and is missing some. The table records roughly 80,000 clones, 80% to 95% of them present only once. The sequenced sample was CD4+ or CD8+ T cells sorted from blood, obtained in a trial of the OX40 agonist ivuxolimab. These receptors all come from an adult with an advanced solid tumor such as melanoma, head and neck, liver or kidney cancer.

The CDR3 sequence: CASSNPGAGIDSTNEKLFF. The CDR3 DNA sequence: TGTGCCAGCAGCAACCCTGGGGCAGGGATAGACTCAACTAATGAAAAACTGTTTTTT. The chain employs TRBV21-1 and TRBJ1-4; TRBD1 reflects the table's D call only, with no check against the DNA. TRBV21-1 constitutes a pseudogene. CDR3 length: 19 amino acids.

Details on this clone: Other DNA sequences in this specimen translate into the identical CDR3. V and J are TRBV5-1 and TRBJ1-1; tentative D call: TRBD1 (6 bases). Per germline, CDR1 SGHRS and CDR2 YFSETQ. The CDR3 is made up of 13 amino acids. Trimming shortened V by 4 bases and J by 1 base, and 8 bases separated the two germline ends. The CDR3 reads CASSLQGNTEAFF. The CDR3 region has the DNA TGCGCCAGCAGCCTACAGGGGAACACTGAAGCTTTCTTT.

The V and J genes are TRBV9 and TRBJ2-3; TRBD2 agrees at 11 bases. CDR1 is SGDLS, CDR2 YYNGEE, per germline. The CDR3 length is 17 residues. V dropped 2 bases and J dropped 1; count of bases not matched to a gene: 6. CDR3 protein: CASSVVTSGSGTDTQYF. In DNA, the CDR3 is TGTGCCAGCAGCGTCGTCACTAGCGGGAGCGGCACAGATACGCAGTATTTT.

This clone came up once. This sequence joins TRBV30 and TRBJ1-4; 9 bases match TRBD1. Germline CDR1 and CDR2: GTSNPN and SVGIG (reference sequence). The CDR3 spans 13 residues. V dropped 3 bases and J dropped 8; count of bases not matched to a gene: 4. CDR3: CAWRDRGEEKLFF. CDR3 DNA: TGTGCCTGGAGGGACAGGGGAGAGGAAAAACTGTTTTTT.